These 5 T cell receptor beta chains were all obtained from the same sample, sequenced in a study of T cell responses to AZD1222 COVID-19 vaccine (dated by TCRdb to 2020 to 2023). To prepare the library, the immunoSEQ multiplex PCR assay was applied. As stored in TCRdb, this immuneACCESS dataset retains in-frame rearrangements with V and J assigned. A fraction of the clones does not appear; measured against another copy, unresolved V genes explain less than half of the discrepancy, and the remainder lacks a known reason. The sample contains over 120,000 clones, over 90% of them found a single time. The ten top clones hold 5.1% of the sample. The sample's time point label is to be understood as: baseline before first vaccination. The source was peripheral blood, collected on day 0 of AZD1222 vaccination. The source of these receptors is an adult in good health.

This sequence joins TRBV6-6 and TRBJ2-7; 10 bases line up with TRBD1. Germline CDR1 and CDR2: MNHNY and SVGAGI (reference sequence). The CDR3 length is 14 residues. Trimming removed 6 bases from V and 5 bases from J; junction bases left unmatched: 7. CDR3 in amino acids: CASRLGTGADEQYF. The CDR3 DNA follows: TGTGCCAGCAGACTCGGGACAGGGGCAGACGAGCAGTACTTC.

The chain couples TRBV6-5 to TRBJ2-1; D is ambiguous. The CDR3 covers 16 residues. V lost 2 bases, J lost 5 bases, and 16 bases lay in between. CDR1 and CDR2 from the germline V gene are MNHEY and SVGAGI. CDR3 coding DNA: TGTGCCAGCAGTTACGGGAAGTGGCGGAGCAACAATGAGCAGTTCTTC. Translated, it gives CASSYGKWRSNNEQFF.

The V call is TRBV25-1, the J call TRBJ2-3; 9 bases align to TRBD2. The CDR3 extends over 17 amino acids. Germline CDR1 reads MGHDK; CDR2 reads SYGVNS. V lost 6 bases and J lost 8; bases outside the gene matches: 18. CDR3 loop: CASSRPSGGLAGGTQYF. The CDR3 DNA is TGTGCCAGCAGCCGCCCTTCCGGGGGACTAGCCGGAGGTACGCAGTATTTT.

The gene calls are TRBV9 and TRBJ2-1, with a weak D call TRBD2 (7 bases). CDR3 length: 18 residues. Germline CDR1 SGDLS, CDR2 YYNGEE. Trimming removed 0 bases at V and 5 bases at J, with 21 bases between. In DNA, the CDR3 is TGTGCCAGCAGCGTAGGAGGGGGAGCGGGAAGAAGCCACAATGAGCAGTTCTTC. Translating it yields CASSVGGGAGRSHNEQFF. Filled out from reference TRBV9 and TRBJ2-1, the complete variable domain reads DSGVTQTPKHLITATGQRVTLRCSPRSGDLSVYWYQQSLDQGLQFLIQYYNGEERAKGNILERFSAQQFPDLHSELNLSSLELGDSALYFCASSVGGGAGRSHNEQFFGPGTRLTVL.

CDR3 residues: CASSLAGLIYNEQFF. As DNA, the CDR3 is TGTGCCAGCAGTTTGGCGGGACTAATCTACAATGAGCAGTTCTTC. The V gene is TRBV27, the J gene TRBJ2-1; 7 nucleotides agree with TRBD2. V dropped 3 bases and J dropped 3; count of bases not matched to a gene: 5. The CDR3 spans 15 residues. In germline, CDR1 is MNHEY, CDR2 SMNVEV (reference sequence).